Each of the 10 T cell receptor beta chains below was sequenced from the same sample in a study of graft-versus-host responses after intestinal transplantation. Repertoires were generated with immunoSEQ multiplex PCR, while TCRdb's copy carries only in-frame clones and drops some. The table lists about 92,000 clones, about 90% of them singletons. The antigens of these receptors remain unknown. The sample was unstimulated CD8+ T cells sorted from spleen or lymph node cells, taken before intestinal transplant. All receptors derive from a human donor who received an intestinal transplant.

The chain carries TRBV29-1 and TRBJ2-1, with 16 bases that match TRBD2. The germline V gene encodes CDR1 SQVTM and CDR2 ANQGSEA. V gave up 5 bases and J gave up 9 bases; unmatched junction bases: 4. This CDR3 has 14 residues. DNA of the CDR3: TGCAGCGTTTTCGGGACTAGCGGGGGGGTTGAGCAGTTCTTC. Residues: CSVFGTSGGVEQFF.

The chain uses TRBV6-5 and TRBJ2-1; D is uncertain. Trimming took 0 bases from V and 8 from J, leaving 8 bases between them. The CDR3 loop spans 13 amino acids. Germline V CDR1 and CDR2: MNHEY, SVGAGI. The CDR3 is CASSYSPGDEQFF. Written as DNA, the CDR3 is TGTGCCAGCAGTTACTCCCCTGGCGATGAGCAGTTCTTC.

The rearrangement uses TRBV10-1 and TRBJ2-1, with D unresolved. This CDR3 spans 17 amino acids. Germline assignment: CDR1 WNHNN and CDR2 SYGVQD (reference sequence). The germline V and J ends were trimmed by 0 bases and 0 bases, with 12 bases remaining between them. CDR3 in DNA: TGCGCCAGCAGTGAGTCGAAACACTCGAGCTCCTACAATGAGCAGTTCTTC. It encodes CASSESKHSSSYNEQFF.

This clone came up once. This rearrangement joins TRBV6-6 to TRBJ2-5; tentative D call: TRBD2 (5 bases). V lost 2 bases, J lost 2 bases, and 9 bases lay in between. The CDR3 extends over 14 amino acids. Germline loops: CDR1 MNHNY, CDR2 SVGAGI (reference sequence). CDR3 in amino acids: CASSYGGDQETQYF. The CDR3 region has the DNA TGTGCCAGCAGTTACGGAGGAGATCAAGAGACCCAGTACTTC.

The chain recombines TRBV4-1 with TRBJ1-1; no clear D. The V gene's germline CDR1 is MGHRA and CDR2 YSYEKL. The CDR3 sequence is 14 residues long. Trimming removed 1 base from V and 3 bases from J, with 9 bases in between. CDR3 loop: CASSQGAGDTEAFF. The CDR3 bases are TGCGCCAGCAGCCAAGGGGCAGGCGACACTGAAGCTTTCTTT.

The chain is built from TRBV4-2 and TRBJ1-1; 9 positions agree with TRBD1. V was clipped by 3 bases and J by 5 bases; unmatched bases: 4. Germline CDR1 reads LGHNA; CDR2 reads YNFKEQ. This CDR3 is built from 14 residues. The CDR3 sequence is CASSQATGGTEAFF. CDR3 sequence (DNA): TGTGCCAGCAGCCAGGCGACAGGGGGGACTGAAGCTTTCTTT.

V is TRBV7-3 and J is TRBJ2-7; TRBD1 matches at 7 bases. J was trimmed by 0 bases and V by 1 base; bases with no gene match: 12. Germline V gene data show CDR1 as SGHTA and CDR2 as FQGTGA. This CDR3 is 18 amino acids long. The chain's CDR3 is CASSLSGGQVPISYEQYF. The CDR3 DNA reads TGTGCCAGCAGCTTAAGCGGCGGACAGGTTCCTATCTCCTACGAGCAGTACTTC.

The chain has TRBV6-5 and TRBJ1-1, with D unresolved. This CDR3 is 14 amino acids long. Trimming shortened V by 5 bases and J by 2 bases, and 12 bases separated the two germline ends. Germline V gene data show CDR1 as MNHEY and CDR2 as SVGAGI. The CDR3 region is CASSEPPTNTEAFF. Written as DNA, the CDR3 is TGTGCCAGCAGTGAGCCCCCTACCAACACTGAAGCTTTCTTT.

The chain couples TRBV7-9 to TRBJ2-5, with D perhaps matching TRBD1 (6 bases). Per germline, CDR1 SEHNR and CDR2 FQNEAQ (reference sequence). Trimming left V 3 bases short and J 5 bases short, with 10 bases between. CDR3 length: 13 amino acids. This CDR3 reads CASSLTGMETQYF. The CDR3 DNA is TGTGCCAGCAGCTTGACAGGCATGGAGACCCAGTACTTC.

The chain uses TRBV2 and TRBJ2-4, with 8 positions matching TRBD1. The germline V gene has CDR1 SNHLY and CDR2 FYNNEI. This CDR3 contains 17 residues. The V and J ends lost 2 bases and 1 base, in that order; junction bases with no gene match: 7. CDR3 sequence reads: CASSEQGAFGAKNIQYF. CDR3 sequence (DNA): TGTGCCAGCAGTGAACAGGGGGCGTTCGGGGCCAAAAACATTCAGTACTTC. Based on the CDR3 plus reference TRBV2 and TRBJ2-4, the full variable domain is EPEVTQTPSHQVTQMGQEVILRCVPISNHLYFYWYRQILGQKVEFLVSFYNNEISEKSEIFDDQFSVERPDGSNFTLKIRSTKLEDSAMYFCASSEQGAFGAKNIQYFGAGTRLSVL.